This passage covers 18 T cell receptor beta chains from one sample sequenced in a study of cytomegalovirus exposure and HLA in healthy donors. Primers for the PCR totalled 60 Vbeta and 13 Jbeta. The data were produced by immunoSEQ multiplex PCR, yet TCRdb's version contains in-frame clones alone and is incomplete. The sample carries about 140,000 clones, about three quarters recorded once. The sample taken for sequencing was PBMCs. These receptors were collected from a human donor in good health.

This clone was seen just once. The V call is TRBV4-1, the J call TRBJ1-1, with TRBD1 matching over 8 bases. Trimming removed 0 bases from V and 5 bases from J; junction bases left unmatched: 5. Germline-derived CDR1 and CDR2 are MGHRA and YSYEKL. The CDR3 extends over 15 amino acids. For the CDR3, the DNA is TGCGCCAGCAGCCAAGAAAGTTGGGACAGGACTGAAGCTTTCTTT. Its protein is CASSQESWDRTEAFF.

This chain joins TRBV27 and TRBJ2-7, with TRBD1 matching over 9 bases. Germline CDR1 and CDR2: MNHEY and SMNVEV (reference sequence). The CDR3 has 16 amino acids. Trimming removed 4 bases from V and 6 bases from J; junction bases left unmatched: 13. In nucleotides, the CDR3 is TGTGCCAGCAGTTCCTCCGGGACAGGGATCTTGAGCGAGCAGTACTTC. This translates into CASSSSGTGILSEQYF.

V is TRBV30 and J is TRBJ1-2; no firm D call. Trimming cost V 2 bases and J 0 bases, with 10 bases left between them. This CDR3 has 14 residues. Per germline, CDR1 GTSNPN and CDR2 SVGIG (reference sequence). CDR3 residues: CAWSQGEANYGYTF. The CDR3 region has the DNA TGTGCCTGGAGTCAAGGAGAGGCTAACTATGGCTACACCTTC. The full variable domain, in which reference TRBV30 and TRBJ1-2 provide the parts outside the CDR3, is SQTIHQWPATLVQPVGSPLSLECTVEGTSNPNLYWYRQAAGRGLQLLFYSVGIGQISSEVPQNLSASRPQDRQFILSSKKLLLSDSGFYLCAWSQGEANYGYTFGSGTRLTVV.

The chain has TRBV28 and TRBJ1-1; D is unclear. Germline loops: CDR1 MDHEN, CDR2 SYDVKM. V was pared by 7 bases and J by 2 bases, with 11 bases between. The CDR3 is made up of 13 amino acids. This chain's CDR3 is CASITTRNTEAFF. The CDR3 DNA reads as TGTGCCAGCATTACTACACGAAACACTGAAGCTTTCTTT. The full variable domain, completed using reference TRBV28 and TRBJ1-1, is DVKVTQSSRYLVKRTGEKVFLECVQDMDHENMFWYRQDPGLGLRLIYFSYDVKMKEKGDIPEGYSVSREKKERFSLILESASTNQTSMYLCASITTRNTEAFFGQGTRLTVV.

This clone was detected a few times. V gene TRBV4-1 combines with J gene TRBJ2-7, with TRBD2 as a possible D gene (6 bases). Germline V gene sequence: CDR1 MGHRA, CDR2 YSYEKL. The CDR3 sequence is 15 residues long. Trimming stripped 3 bases from V and 4 bases from J, with 16 bases between. The CDR3 reads CASSQGAGSQYEQYF. CDR3 nucleotide sequence: TGCGCCAGCAGCCAGGGAGCCGGGAGTCAATACGAGCAGTACTTC.

V and J are TRBV6-4 and TRBJ2-1; no clear D. The CDR3 totals 16 residues. V was cut by 2 bases and J by 3 bases, with 14 bases left in between. Germline CDR1 is MRHNA and CDR2 is SNTAGT. CDR3 coding DNA: TGTGCCAGCAGTGACAGCCGCGACGGAGACTACAATGAGCAGTTCTTC. It yields the protein CASSDSRDGDYNEQFF.

J is TRBJ2-1 and V is TRBV27, with 8 bases aligning to TRBD2. The ends lost 6 bases at V and 7 bases at J; junction bases unmatched: 8. CDR1 is MNHEY, CDR2 SMNVEV, per germline (reference sequence). This CDR3 is built from 14 residues. The CDR3 sequence: CASSLGTSFNEQFF. CDR3 DNA sequence: TGTGCCAGCAGCCTAGGGACTAGTTTTAATGAGCAGTTCTTC.

The rearrangement uses TRBV28 and TRBJ1-2; TRBD1 aligns across 7 bases. The V gene end was trimmed by 5 bases and the J gene end by 3 bases; junction bases not matched to a gene: 9. CDR3 length: 15 amino acids. Looked up from germline, CDR1 is MDHEN and CDR2 is SYDVKM. This CDR3 reads CASSPPGDSHYGYTF. In nucleotides, the CDR3 is TGTGCCAGCAGTCCCCCGGGGGACAGTCACTATGGCTACACCTTC.

This clone appeared a few times. This sequence joins TRBV7-3 and TRBJ2-3; D unclear. The CDR3 is 14 residues long. CDR1 and CDR2 (germline): SGHTA, FQGTGA. V lost 2 bases, J lost 0 bases, and 6 bases lay in between. In nucleotides, the CDR3 is TGTGCCAGCAGCTTATTCCATAGCACAGATACGCAGTATTTT. Translation: CASSLFHSTDTQYF.

The chain is built from TRBV10-3 and TRBJ1-4; D is ambiguous. The CDR3 has 14 amino acids. Deletions cut 0 bases from V and 6 bases from J, with 8 bases between. Per the germline V gene, CDR1 is ENHRY and CDR2 is SYGVKD. CDR3 nucleotides: TGTGCCATCAGTGAGTCGAGGACTGATGAAAAACTGTTTTTT. It is translated as CAISESRTDEKLFF.

CDR3 DNA: TGTGCCAGCAGTGAAGCGGTGCGGGACCTCTCCTACGAGCAGTACTTC. Encoded protein: CASSEAVRDLSYEQYF. V and J are TRBV6-1 and TRBJ2-7; TRBD2 is a possible D gene (6 bases). The CDR3 runs 16 residues. The V gene lost 0 bases and the J gene lost 0 bases, with 12 bases spanning the gap. Germline V gene lookup returns CDR1 MNHNS and CDR2 SASEGT.

The V call is TRBV18, the J call TRBJ2-7, with a weak D call TRBD2 (5 bases). The germline gives CDR1 KGHSH, CDR2 LQKENI. This CDR3 is built from 15 residues. Trimming removed 3 bases from V and 5 bases from J, with 17 bases in between. The chain's CDR3 is CASSPTRGRGNEQYF. The CDR3 DNA follows: TGTGCCAGCTCACCGACCCGTGGGCGAGGGAACGAGCAGTACTTC.

The J gene is TRBJ1-3, the V gene TRBV20-1; D uncertain. Trimming removed 3 bases from V and 11 bases from J, with 11 bases in between. Germline loops: CDR1 DFQATT, CDR2 SNEGSKA (reference sequence). The CDR3 runs 11 residues. The DNA for the CDR3 is TGCAGTGCTAGGTCGGGGAGCGCCATATATTTT. As protein: CSARSGSAIYF.

This clone was counted between two and nine times. This chain joins TRBV7-3 and TRBJ1-6; 7 bases are shared with TRBD1. In germline, CDR1 is SGHTA, CDR2 FQGTGA. The junction had 7 bases not matched to a gene; V was cut back by 4 bases and J by 10 bases. CDR3 length equals 14 residues. The CDR3 DNA is TGTGCCAGCAGCTCTACAGGGGAAGGGTCACCCCTCCACTTT. Translating it yields CASSSTGEGSPLHF.

The chain has TRBV5-1 and TRBJ2-1, with D possibly TRBD2 on 8 matching bases. Germline assignment: CDR1 SGHRS and CDR2 YFSETQ. This CDR3 has 15 amino acids. With 3 bases removed from V and 4 bases from J, the gap between germline ends came to 14 bases. The CDR3 reads CASSSGGGLYNEQFF. The CDR3 nucleotides are TGCGCCAGCAGCTCGGGAGGGGGCCTTTACAATGAGCAGTTCTTC.

The chain has TRBV4-1 and TRBJ2-7; tentatively, D is TRBD2 (6 bases). This CDR3 spans 13 amino acids. CDR1 MGHRA and CDR2 YSYEKL come from the germline V gene. The V and J ends lost 3 bases and 3 bases respectively, with 9 bases between them. The DNA for the CDR3 is TGCGCCAGCAGCCAGGGACTGCTCTACGAGCAGTACTTC. It yields the protein CASSQGLLYEQYF.

The rearrangement links TRBV5-1 to TRBJ2-1; D gene uncertain. The V gene lost 0 bases and the J gene lost 14 bases, with 9 bases spanning the gap. CDR1 SGHRS and CDR2 YFSETQ come from the germline V gene. This CDR3 region has 11 residues. CDR3 region: CASSLGAEEFF. CDR3 nucleotides: TGCGCCAGCAGCTTGGGTGCGGAAGAGTTCTTC.

The V call is TRBV2, the J call TRBJ1-5; perhaps TRBD1 as D (6 bases). From germline, CDR1 is SNHLY and CDR2 FYNNEI. The ends were cut back, 3 bases at V and 5 bases at J, with 17 bases in the middle. The CDR3 length is 16 residues. The CDR3: CASSDVLVAGDQPQHF. In DNA, the CDR3 is TGTGCCAGCAGTGATGTTTTGGTGGCAGGGGATCAGCCCCAGCATTTT.